Sequencing of this TCR beta chain was carried out in a study of early T cells in non-severe SARS-CoV-2 infection. Study as a whole: Chains stayed unpaired after sequencing of bulk RNA from unsorted whole blood. Findings and limits, study-wide: Lookups in VDJdb leaned toward anti-spike CD8 responses and missed private and CD4 specificities.

V shed 11 bases and J shed 2 bases, with 12 bases lying between them. CDR1 and CDR2 from the germline V gene are SNHLY and FYNNEI. This CDR3 region has 12 residues. This clonotype has more than one count but fewer than ten. Its antigen is as yet unknown. Individual cDNA molecules were tagged with unique molecular identifiers, the study reported. TCRdb reanalysed the 5' RACE reads using MiXCR and keeps one entry per CDR3 protein. Seen here are 61,000 or so distinct CDR3 sequences, about 11% observed once, and the top ten hold approximately 1.1%. Sequences were derived from whole blood, sampled at baseline. The V and J genes are TRBV2 and TRBJ1-2, with D possibly matching TRBD1 (5 bases). This clonotype was sampled from an adult who was a healthcare worker with PCR-confirmed SARS-CoV-2 infection or an uninfected control (not recorded which). The donor label of this sample is uncertain. Here the CDR3 DNA reads TGTGCCGGGGGACGCCAGAACTATGGCTACACCTTC. It codes for CAGGRQNYGYTF. Drawing the rest from reference TRBV2 and TRBJ1-2, the complete variable domain is EPEVTQTPSHQVTQMGQEVILRCVPISNHLYFYWYRQILGQKVEFLVSFYNNEISEKSEIFDDQFSVERPDGSNFTLKIRSTKLEDSAMYFCAGGRQNYGYTFGSGTRLTVV.